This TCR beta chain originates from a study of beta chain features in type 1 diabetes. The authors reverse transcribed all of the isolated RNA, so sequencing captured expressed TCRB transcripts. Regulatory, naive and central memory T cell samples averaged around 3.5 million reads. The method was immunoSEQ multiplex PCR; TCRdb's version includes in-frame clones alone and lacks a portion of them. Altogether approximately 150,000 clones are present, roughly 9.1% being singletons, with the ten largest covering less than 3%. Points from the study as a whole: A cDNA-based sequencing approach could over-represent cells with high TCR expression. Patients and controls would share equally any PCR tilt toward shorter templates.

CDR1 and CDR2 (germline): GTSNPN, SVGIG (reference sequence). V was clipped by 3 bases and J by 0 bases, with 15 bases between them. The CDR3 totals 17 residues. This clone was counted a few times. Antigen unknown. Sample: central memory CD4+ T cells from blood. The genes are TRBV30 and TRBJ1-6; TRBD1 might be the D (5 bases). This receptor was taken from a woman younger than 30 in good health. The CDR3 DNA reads TGTGCCTGGAGGGGATGGGGCACCCACTCCTATAATTCACCCCTCCACTTT. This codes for CAWRGWGTHSYNSPLHF.